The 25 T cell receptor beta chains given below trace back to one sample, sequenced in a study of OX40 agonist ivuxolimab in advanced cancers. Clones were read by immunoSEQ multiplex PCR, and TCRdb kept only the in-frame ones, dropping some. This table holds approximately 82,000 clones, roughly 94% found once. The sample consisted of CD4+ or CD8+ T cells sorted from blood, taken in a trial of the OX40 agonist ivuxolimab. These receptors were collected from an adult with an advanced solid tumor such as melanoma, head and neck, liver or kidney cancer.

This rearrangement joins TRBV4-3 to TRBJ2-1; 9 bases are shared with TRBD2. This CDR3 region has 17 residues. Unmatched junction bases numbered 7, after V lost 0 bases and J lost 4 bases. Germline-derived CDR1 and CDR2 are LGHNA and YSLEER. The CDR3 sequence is CASSQEISGSRYNEQFF. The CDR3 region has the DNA TGCGCCAGCAGCCAAGAAATTAGCGGGAGCAGATACAATGAGCAGTTCTTC.

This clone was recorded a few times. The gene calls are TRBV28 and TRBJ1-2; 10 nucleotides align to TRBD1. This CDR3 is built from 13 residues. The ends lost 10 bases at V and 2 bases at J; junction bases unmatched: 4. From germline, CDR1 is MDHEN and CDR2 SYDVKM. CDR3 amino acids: CATLGQGNYGYTF. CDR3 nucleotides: TGTGCCACCTTGGGACAGGGGAACTATGGCTACACCTTC.

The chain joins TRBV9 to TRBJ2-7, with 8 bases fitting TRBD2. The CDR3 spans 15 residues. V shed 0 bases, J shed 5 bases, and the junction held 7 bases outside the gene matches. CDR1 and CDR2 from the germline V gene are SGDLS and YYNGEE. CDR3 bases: TGTGCCAGCAGCGTAGGGAGCGGGAGAGGAAACGAGCAGTACTTC. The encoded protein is CASSVGSGRGNEQYF. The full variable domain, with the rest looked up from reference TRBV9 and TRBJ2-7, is DSGVTQTPKHLITATGQRVTLRCSPRSGDLSVYWYQQSLDQGLQFLIQYYNGEERAKGNILERFSAQQFPDLHSELNLSSLELGDSALYFCASSVGSGRGNEQYFGPGTRLTVT.

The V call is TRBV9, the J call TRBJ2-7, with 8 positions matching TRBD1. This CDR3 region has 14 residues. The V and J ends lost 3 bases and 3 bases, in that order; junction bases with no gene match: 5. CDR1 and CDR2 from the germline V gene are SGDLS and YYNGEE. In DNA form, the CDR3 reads TGTGCCAGCAGCGCCGACAGGGGAGTCTACGAGCAGTACTTC. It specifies CASSADRGVYEQYF.

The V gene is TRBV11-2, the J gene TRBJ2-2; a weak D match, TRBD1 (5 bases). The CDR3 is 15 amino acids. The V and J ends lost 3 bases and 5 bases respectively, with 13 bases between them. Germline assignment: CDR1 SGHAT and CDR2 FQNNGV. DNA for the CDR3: TGTGCCAGCAGCTTCTACCAGGGATCTACCGGGGAGCTGTTTTTT. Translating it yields CASSFYQGSTGELFF.

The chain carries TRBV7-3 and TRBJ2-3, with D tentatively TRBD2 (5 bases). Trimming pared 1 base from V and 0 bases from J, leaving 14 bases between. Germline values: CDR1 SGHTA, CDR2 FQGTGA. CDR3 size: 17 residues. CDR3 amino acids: CASSLNPLLGSTDTQYF. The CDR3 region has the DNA TGTGCCAGCAGCTTAAACCCCCTACTAGGAAGCACAGATACGCAGTATTTT. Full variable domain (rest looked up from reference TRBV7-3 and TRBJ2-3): GAGVSQTPSNKVTEKGKYVELRCDPISGHTALYWYRQSLGQGPEFLIYFQGTGAADDSGLPNDRFFAVRPEGSVSTLKIQRTERGDSAVYLCASSLNPLLGSTDTQYFGPGTRLTVL.

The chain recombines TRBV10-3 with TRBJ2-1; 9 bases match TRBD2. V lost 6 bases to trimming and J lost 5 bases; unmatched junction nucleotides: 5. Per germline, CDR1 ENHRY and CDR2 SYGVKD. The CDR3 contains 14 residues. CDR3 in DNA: TGTGCCATCAGCTTAGCGGGGGCTGACAATGAGCAGTTCTTC. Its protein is CAISLAGADNEQFF.

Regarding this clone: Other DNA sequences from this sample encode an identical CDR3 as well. CDR3 DNA: TGTGCCAGCAGGCCGGGACACCAAGAGACCCAGTACTTC. Amino acid sequence: CASRPGHQETQYF. V usage is TRBV27 and J usage is TRBJ2-5; D may match TRBD1 or TRBD2 (5 bases each). V lost 6 bases and J 0 bases, leaving 8 bases between the germline ends. The CDR3 loop spans 13 amino acids. Germline CDR1 and CDR2: MNHEY and SMNVEV (reference sequence).

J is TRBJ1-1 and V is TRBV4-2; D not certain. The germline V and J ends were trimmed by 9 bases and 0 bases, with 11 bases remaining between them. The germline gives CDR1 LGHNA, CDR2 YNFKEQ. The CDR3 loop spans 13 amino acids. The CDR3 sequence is CASLGELNTEAFF. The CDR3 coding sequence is TGTGCCAGTTTGGGAGAATTGAACACTGAAGCTTTCTTT.

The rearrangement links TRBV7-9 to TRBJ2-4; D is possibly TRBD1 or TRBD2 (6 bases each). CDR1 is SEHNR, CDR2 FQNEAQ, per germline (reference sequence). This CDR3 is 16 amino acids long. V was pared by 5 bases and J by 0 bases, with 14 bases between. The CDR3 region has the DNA TGTGCCAGCAGCCCCTATGGGGGGCTAGCCAAAAACATTCAGTACTTC. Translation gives CASSPYGGLAKNIQYF.

CDR3 residues: CASSVGGGGGINSPLHF. CDR3 DNA sequence: TGTGCCAGCAGCGTAGGCGGAGGGGGCGGAATTAATTCACCCCTCCACTTT. The V and J genes are TRBV9 and TRBJ1-6; TRBD1 agrees at 7 bases. Germline CDR1 is SGDLS and CDR2 is YYNGEE. Losses at the gene ends were 0 bases for V and 6 bases for J; bases not matched to a gene: 9. The CDR3 runs 17 residues. The complete variable domain, with remaining parts taken from reference TRBV9 and TRBJ1-6, reads DSGVTQTPKHLITATGQRVTLRCSPRSGDLSVYWYQQSLDQGLQFLIQYYNGEERAKGNILERFSAQQFPDLHSELNLSSLELGDSALYFCASSVGGGGGINSPLHFGNGTRLTVT.

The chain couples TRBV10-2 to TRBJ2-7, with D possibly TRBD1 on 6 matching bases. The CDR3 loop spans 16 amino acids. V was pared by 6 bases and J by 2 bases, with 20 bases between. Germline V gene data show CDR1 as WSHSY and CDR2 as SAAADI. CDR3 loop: CASRTTQGNGAYEQYF. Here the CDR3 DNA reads TGCGCCAGCAGGACTACGCAGGGGAACGGAGCCTACGAGCAGTACTTC.

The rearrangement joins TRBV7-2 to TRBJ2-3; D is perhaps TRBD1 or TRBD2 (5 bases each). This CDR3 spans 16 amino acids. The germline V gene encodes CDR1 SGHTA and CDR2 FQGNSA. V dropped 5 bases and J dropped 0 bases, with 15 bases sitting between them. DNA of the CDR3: TGTGCCAGCAGCAAAACTCGGGACCCTAGCACAGATACGCAGTATTTT. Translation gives CASSKTRDPSTDTQYF.

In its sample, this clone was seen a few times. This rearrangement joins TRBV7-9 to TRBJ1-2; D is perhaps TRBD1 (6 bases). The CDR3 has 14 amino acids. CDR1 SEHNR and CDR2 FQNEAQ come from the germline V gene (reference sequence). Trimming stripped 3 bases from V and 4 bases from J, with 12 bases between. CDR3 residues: CASSLDRTAYGYTF. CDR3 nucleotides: TGTGCCAGCAGCTTGGATAGGACAGCCTATGGCTACACCTTC. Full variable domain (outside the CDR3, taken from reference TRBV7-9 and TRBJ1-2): DTGVSQNPRHKITKRGQNVTFRCDPISEHNRLYWYRQTLGQGPEFLTYFQNEAQLEKSRLLSDRFSAERPKGSFSTLEIQRTEQGDSAMYLCASSLDRTAYGYTFGSGTRLTVV.

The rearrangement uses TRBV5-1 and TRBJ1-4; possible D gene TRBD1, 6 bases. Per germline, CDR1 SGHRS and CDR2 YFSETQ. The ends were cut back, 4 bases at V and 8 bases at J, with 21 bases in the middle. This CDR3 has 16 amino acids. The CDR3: CASSAYAQGGGEKLFF. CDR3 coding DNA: TGCGCCAGCAGCGCCTACGCACAGGGCGGTGGGGAAAAACTGTTTTTT.

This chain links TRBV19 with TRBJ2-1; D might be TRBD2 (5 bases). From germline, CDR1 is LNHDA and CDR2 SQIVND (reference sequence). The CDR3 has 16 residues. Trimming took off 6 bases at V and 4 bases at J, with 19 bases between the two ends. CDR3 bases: TGTGCCAGTAGCGCGGGCGGCGGAAGCCCTTACAATGAGCAGTTCTTC. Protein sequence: CASSAGGGSPYNEQFF.

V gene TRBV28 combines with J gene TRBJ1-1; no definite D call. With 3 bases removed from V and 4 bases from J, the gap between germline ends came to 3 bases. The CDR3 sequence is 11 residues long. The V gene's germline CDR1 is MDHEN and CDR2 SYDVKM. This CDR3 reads CASSFGTEAFF. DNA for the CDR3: TGTGCCAGCAGTTTCGGCACTGAAGCTTTCTTT.

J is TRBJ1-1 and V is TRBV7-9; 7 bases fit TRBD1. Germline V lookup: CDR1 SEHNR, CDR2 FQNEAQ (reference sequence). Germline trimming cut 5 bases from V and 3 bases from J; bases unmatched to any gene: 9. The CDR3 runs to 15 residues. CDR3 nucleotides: TGTGCCAGCAGCCCTTGGCCAGGGGGTGACACTGAAGCTTTCTTT. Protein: CASSPWPGGDTEAFF.

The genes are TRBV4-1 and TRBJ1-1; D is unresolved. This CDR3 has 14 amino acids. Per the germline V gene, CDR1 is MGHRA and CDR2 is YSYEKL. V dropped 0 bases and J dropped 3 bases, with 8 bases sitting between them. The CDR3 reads CASSQEGIDTEAFF. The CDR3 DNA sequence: TGCGCCAGCAGCCAAGAGGGAATAGACACTGAAGCTTTCTTT.

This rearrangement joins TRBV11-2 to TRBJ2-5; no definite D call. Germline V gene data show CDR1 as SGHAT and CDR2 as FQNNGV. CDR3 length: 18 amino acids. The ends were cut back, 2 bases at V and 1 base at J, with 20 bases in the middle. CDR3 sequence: CASSLWAEWNSAQETQYF. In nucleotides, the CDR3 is TGTGCCAGCAGCTTATGGGCGGAATGGAATTCGGCCCAAGAGACCCAGTACTTC.

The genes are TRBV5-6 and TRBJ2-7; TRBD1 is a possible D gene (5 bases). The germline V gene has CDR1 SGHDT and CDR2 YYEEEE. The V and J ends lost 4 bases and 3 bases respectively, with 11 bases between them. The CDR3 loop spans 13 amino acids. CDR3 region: CASSPLDSYEQYF. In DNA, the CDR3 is TGTGCCAGCAGCCCCCTAGACAGCTACGAGCAGTACTTC.

The CDR3 DNA sequence: TGTGCCAGCACGGGCGCGACAAACACCGGGGAGCTGTTTTTT. Its protein is CASTGATNTGELFF. The gene calls are TRBV11-3 and TRBJ2-2, with D unresolved. Between the trimmed V and J ends, which lost 7 bases and 2 bases, there was a span of 11 bases. This CDR3 contains 14 residues. Per the germline V gene, CDR1 is SGHNT and CDR2 is YENEEA.

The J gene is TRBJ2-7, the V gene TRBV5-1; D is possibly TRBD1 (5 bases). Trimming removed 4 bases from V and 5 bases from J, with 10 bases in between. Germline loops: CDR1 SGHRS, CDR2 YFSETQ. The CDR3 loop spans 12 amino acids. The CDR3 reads CASSGQTDEQYF. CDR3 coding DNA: TGCGCCAGCAGCGGGCAGACAGACGAGCAGTACTTC.

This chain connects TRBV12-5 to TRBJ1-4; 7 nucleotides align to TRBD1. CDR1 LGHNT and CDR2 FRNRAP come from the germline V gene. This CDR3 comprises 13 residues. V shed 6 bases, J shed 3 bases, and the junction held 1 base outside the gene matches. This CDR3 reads CASGGTANEKLFF. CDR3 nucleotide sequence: TGTGCTAGTGGGGGGACAGCTAATGAAAAACTGTTTTTT.

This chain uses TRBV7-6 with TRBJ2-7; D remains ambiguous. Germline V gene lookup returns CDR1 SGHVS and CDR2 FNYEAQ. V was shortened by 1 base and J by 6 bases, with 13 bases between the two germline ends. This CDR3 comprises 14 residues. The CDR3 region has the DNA TGTGCCAGCAGCTTAGACGAGACTGGGGTCGAGCAGTACTTC. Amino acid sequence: CASSLDETGVEQYF.